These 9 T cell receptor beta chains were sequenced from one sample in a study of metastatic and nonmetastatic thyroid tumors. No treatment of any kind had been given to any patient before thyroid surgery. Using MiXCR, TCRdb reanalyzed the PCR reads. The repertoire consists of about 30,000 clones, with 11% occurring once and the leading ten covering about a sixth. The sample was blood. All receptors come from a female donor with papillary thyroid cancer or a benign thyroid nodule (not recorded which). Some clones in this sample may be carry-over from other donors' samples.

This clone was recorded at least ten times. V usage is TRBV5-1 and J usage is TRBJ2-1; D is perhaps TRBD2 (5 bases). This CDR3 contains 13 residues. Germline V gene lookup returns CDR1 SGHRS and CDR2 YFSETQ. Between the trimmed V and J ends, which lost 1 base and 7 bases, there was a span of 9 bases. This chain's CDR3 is CASSLRGLNEQFF. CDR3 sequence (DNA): TGCGCCAGCAGCTTGCGCGGACTGAATGAGCAGTTCTTC.

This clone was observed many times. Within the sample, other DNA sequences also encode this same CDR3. The CDR3 region is CSAGESQETQYF. The CDR3 DNA reads as TGCAGTGCCGGGGAGTCACAAGAGACCCAGTACTTC. This chain joins TRBV20-1 and TRBJ2-5; D is possibly TRBD2 (5 bases). Trimming removed 6 bases from V and 2 bases from J, with 10 bases in between. The CDR3 is 12 residues long. CDR1 DFQATT and CDR2 SNEGSKA come from the germline V gene (reference sequence).

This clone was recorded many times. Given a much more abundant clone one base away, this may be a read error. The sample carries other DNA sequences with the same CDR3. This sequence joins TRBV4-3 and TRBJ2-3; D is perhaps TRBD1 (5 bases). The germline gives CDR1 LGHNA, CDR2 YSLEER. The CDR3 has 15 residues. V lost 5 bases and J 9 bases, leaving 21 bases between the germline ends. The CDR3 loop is CASSAKGWFGNTQYF. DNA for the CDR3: TGCGCCAGCAGCGCCAAGGGGTGGTTTGGGAACACGCAGTATTTT.

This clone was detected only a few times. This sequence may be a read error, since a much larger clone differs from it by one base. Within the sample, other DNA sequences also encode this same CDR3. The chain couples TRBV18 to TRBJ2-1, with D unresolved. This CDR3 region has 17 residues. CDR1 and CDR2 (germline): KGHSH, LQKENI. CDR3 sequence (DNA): TGTGCCAGCTCACCGCAGCGAATAGCCCCTTTAAACAATGAGCAATTCTTC. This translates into CASSPQRIAPLNNEQFF.

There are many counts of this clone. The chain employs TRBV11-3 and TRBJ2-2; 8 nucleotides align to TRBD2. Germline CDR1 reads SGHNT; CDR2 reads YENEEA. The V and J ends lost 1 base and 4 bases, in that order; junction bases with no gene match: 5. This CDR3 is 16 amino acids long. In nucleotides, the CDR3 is TGTGCCAGCAGCTTAGGAGGACTAGCTGGCACCGGGGAGCTGTTTTTT. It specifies CASSLGGLAGTGELFF.

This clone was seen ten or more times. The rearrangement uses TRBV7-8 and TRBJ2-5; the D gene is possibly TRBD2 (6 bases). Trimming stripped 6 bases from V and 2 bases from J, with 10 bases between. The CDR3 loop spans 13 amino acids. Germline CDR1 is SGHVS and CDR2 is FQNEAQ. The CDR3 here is CASREDYQETQYF. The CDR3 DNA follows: TGTGCCAGCAGGGAGGACTATCAAGAGACCCAGTACTTC.

The CDR3 coding sequence is TGTGCCAGCCGATACCAGGGGGTTAGCATCGATACGCAGTATTTT. Amino acids: CASRYQGVSIDTQYF. This chain joins TRBV6-5 and TRBJ2-3; 7 bases line up with TRBD1. Germline CDR1 MNHEY, CDR2 SVGAGI. Trimming took 8 bases from V and 6 from J; bases not matched to a gene: 14. The CDR3 spans 15 residues.

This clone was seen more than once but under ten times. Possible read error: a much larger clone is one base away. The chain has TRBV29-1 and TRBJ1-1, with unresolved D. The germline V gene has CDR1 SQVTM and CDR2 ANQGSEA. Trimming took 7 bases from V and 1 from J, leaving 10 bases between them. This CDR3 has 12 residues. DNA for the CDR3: TGCAGCGGGAGACTACAGAACACTGAAGCTTTCTTT. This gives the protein CSGRLQNTEAFF. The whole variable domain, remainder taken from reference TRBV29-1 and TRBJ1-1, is SAVISQKPSRDICQRGTSLTIQCQVDSQVTMMFWYRQQPGQSLTLIATANQGSEATYESGFVIDKFPISRPNLTFSTLTVSNMSPEDSSIYLCSGRLQNTEAFFGQGTRLTVV.

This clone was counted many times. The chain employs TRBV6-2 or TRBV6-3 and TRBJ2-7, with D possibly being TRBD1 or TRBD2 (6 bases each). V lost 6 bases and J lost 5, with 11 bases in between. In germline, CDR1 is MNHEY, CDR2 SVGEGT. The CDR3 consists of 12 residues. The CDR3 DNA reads TGTGCCAGCAGCTACGGGGGCAACGAGCAGTACTTC. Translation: CASSYGGNEQYF.